The next 12 T cell receptor beta chains were all read from a single sample in a study of technical replicates of blood from a handful of donors. Clones were read by immunoSEQ multiplex PCR, and TCRdb kept only the in-frame ones, dropping some. The sample lists 65,000 to 80,000 clones; 96% were seen once. The sequenced sample consisted of T cells isolated from PBMCs. The source is a human donor in good health.

This chain joins TRBV30 and TRBJ2-7; 8 bases are shared with TRBD2. CDR3 size: 14 residues. Trimming at V came to 3 bases and at J to 4 bases, leaving 8 bases not matched to a gene. In germline, CDR1 is GTSNPN, CDR2 SVGIG (reference sequence). CDR3 protein: CAWRQTSGSYEQYF. The CDR3 nucleotides are TGTGCCTGGAGACAGACAAGCGGGAGTTACGAGCAGTACTTC.

The gene calls are TRBV10-3 and TRBJ2-7, with a possible D match to TRBD2 (6 bases). The CDR3 has 13 residues. V gave up 2 bases and J gave up 3 bases, with 8 bases separating them. Germline V CDR1 and CDR2: ENHRY, SYGVKD. The DNA for the CDR3 is TGTGCCATCAGTGAGAAGGGAGGCTACGAGCAGTACTTC. Protein sequence: CAISEKGGYEQYF.

This rearrangement joins TRBV4-1 to TRBJ2-5; TRBD1 might be the D (5 bases). Germline CDR1 reads MGHRA; CDR2 reads YSYEKL. The CDR3 length is 13 residues. With 7 bases removed from V and 3 bases from J, the gap between germline ends came to 12 bases. The CDR3 sequence: CASKGPGKETQYF. The CDR3 bases are TGCGCCAGCAAGGGTCCAGGGAAAGAGACCCAGTACTTC.

This sequence joins TRBV7-3 and TRBJ2-7, with D tentatively TRBD1 (6 bases). Trimming cost V 5 bases and J 5 bases, with 16 bases left between them. Germline V gene sequence: CDR1 SGHTA, CDR2 FQGTGA. The CDR3 has 14 amino acids. The CDR3 nucleotides read TGTGCCAGCAGCCGCCGACCCCGACAGGACGAGCAGTACTTC. Encoded protein: CASSRRPRQDEQYF.

The sample holds one count of this clone. V gene TRBV28 combines with J gene TRBJ1-4; D gene unclear. In germline, CDR1 is MDHEN, CDR2 SYDVKM. This CDR3 is 15 amino acids long. Trimming pared 5 bases from V and 11 bases from J, leaving 21 bases between. The CDR3 coding sequence is TGTGCCAGCAGTCCCCGATGGAGTGGTCTTAGTAAACTGTTTTTT. Its translation is CASSPRWSGLSKLFF.

The CDR3 loop reads CASSPWIAGALSSYEQYF. The CDR3 DNA reads as TGTGCCAGCAGCCCCTGGATAGCGGGAGCCCTGAGCTCCTACGAGCAGTACTTC. V and J are TRBV7-2 and TRBJ2-7, with TRBD2 matching over 9 bases. The V segment lost 5 bases and the J segment 0 bases; nucleotides outside the gene matches: 14. Germline V gives CDR1 SGHTA, CDR2 FQGNSA. This CDR3 region has 18 residues.

The rearrangement joins TRBV19 to TRBJ1-2, with a tentative D call TRBD1 (5 bases). The CDR3 contains 13 residues. CDR1 LNHDA and CDR2 SQIVND come from the germline V gene (reference sequence). With 5 bases removed from V and 4 bases from J, the gap between germline ends came to 11 bases. The CDR3 loop is CASSVGLSYGYTF. The CDR3 DNA sequence: TGTGCCAGTAGTGTGGGGCTTAGCTATGGCTACACCTTC. Drawing the rest from reference TRBV19 and TRBJ1-2, the complete variable domain is DGGITQSPKYLFRKEGQNVTLSCEQNLNHDAMYWYRQDPGQGLRLIYYSQIVNDFQKGDIAEGYSVSREKKESFPLTVTSAQKNPTAFYLCASSVGLSYGYTFGSGTRLTVV.

V gene TRBV14 combines with J gene TRBJ2-3; TRBD1 aligns across 10 bases. Germline V lookup: CDR1 SGHDN, CDR2 FVKESK. The CDR3 is made up of 17 amino acids. Trimming cost V 4 bases and J 2 bases; bases outside gene matches: 9. CDR3: CASSPLWTGGDTDTQYF. Written as DNA, the CDR3 is TGTGCCAGCAGCCCCCTTTGGACAGGGGGAGACACAGATACGCAGTATTTT.

J is TRBJ2-3 and V is TRBV27; 8 bases are a match to TRBD2. V lost 3 bases and J lost 4; bases outside the gene matches: 6. The CDR3 runs 15 residues. Germline values: CDR1 MNHEY, CDR2 SMNVEV (reference sequence). CDR3 loop: CASSFERELPDTQYF. DNA for the CDR3: TGTGCCAGCAGTTTCGAGCGGGAGTTACCAGATACGCAGTATTTT.

The chain couples TRBV5-5 to TRBJ1-5; D call uncertain. Germline lookup yields CDR1 SGHKS and CDR2 YYEKEE (reference sequence). This CDR3 comprises 13 residues. V was cut by 2 bases and J by 10 bases, with 13 bases left in between. The CDR3 sequence: CASSFEGSDPQHF. The CDR3 coding sequence is TGTGCCAGCAGCTTCGAGGGCTCGGATCCCCAGCATTTT.

The chain recombines TRBV28 with TRBJ1-3; the D gene is possibly TRBD1 (6 bases). This CDR3 has 15 amino acids. Trimming took 5 bases from V and 5 from J, leaving 16 bases between them. CDR1 MDHEN and CDR2 SYDVKM come from the germline V gene. This CDR3 is CASSSLGQSRNTIYF. The CDR3 DNA is TGTGCCAGCAGTAGTCTAGGACAGTCAAGAAACACCATATATTTT. Using reference TRBV28 and TRBJ1-3 for the parts outside the CDR3, the full variable domain is DVKVTQSSRYLVKRTGEKVFLECVQDMDHENMFWYRQDPGLGLRLIYFSYDVKMKEKGDIPEGYSVSREKKERFSLILESASTNQTSMYLCASSSLGQSRNTIYFGEGSWLTVV.

A single count supports this clone. This chain connects TRBV28 to TRBJ2-7, with D perhaps TRBD2 (6 bases). From germline, CDR1 is MDHEN and CDR2 SYDVKM. This CDR3 has 15 amino acids. V was trimmed by 4 bases and J by 0 bases, leaving 13 bases between them. The DNA of the CDR3 is TGTGCCAGCAGTTACTCAACCGGGAGCTCCTACGAGCAGTACTTC. It is translated as CASSYSTGSSYEQYF. The entire variable domain, with the rest obtained from reference TRBV28 and TRBJ2-7, is as follows: DVKVTQSSRYLVKRTGEKVFLECVQDMDHENMFWYRQDPGLGLRLIYFSYDVKMKEKGDIPEGYSVSREKKERFSLILESASTNQTSMYLCASSYSTGSSYEQYFGPGTRLTVT.